Below, one TCR beta chain is given with its context. Germline V lookup: CDR1 SGHNT, CDR2 YYREEE (reference sequence). This CDR3 comprises 15 residues. With 4 bases removed from V and 4 bases from J, the gap between germline ends came to 16 bases. This record comes from a study of blood T cell repertoires in COVID-19. Sequencing used immunoSEQ multiplex PCR; TCRdb keeps in-frame clones, though not all of them. The table has a few hundred thousand clones, around 80% seen once. The origin of this receptor is a man aged 25 to 40 with acute COVID-19. This sequence joins TRBV5-4 and TRBJ2-3, with D possibly TRBD2 on 5 matching bases. Sequencing used PBMCs or T cells enriched from blood (not recorded which). This chain's CDR3 is CASSPLGVSPDTQYF. The CDR3, as DNA: TGTGCCAGCAGCCCCCTCGGGGTTAGCCCAGATACGCAGTATTTT.